This TCR beta chain was recorded in a study of response to subunit inactivated influenza vaccine. Per the germline V gene, CDR1 is MDHEN and CDR2 is SYDVKM. This CDR3 has 15 residues. V lost 1 base, J lost 0 bases, and 8 bases lay in between. This clonotype was observed a few times. TCRdb redid the calling of the RT-PCR reads with MiXCR, one entry per CDR3 protein. The sample contains 200,000 to 300,000 distinct CDR3 sequences, 9% to 15% of which appear only once. The chain recombines TRBV28 with TRBJ2-3; no reliable D call. The receptor was derived from a man over 45 who received an inactivated influenza vaccine. The material sequenced was non-naive T cells sorted from PBMCs, taken around 14 days before vaccination. This CDR3 is CASSLYASSTDTQYF. CDR3 DNA sequence: TGTGCCAGCAGTTTATATGCTAGTAGCACAGATACGCAGTATTTT.